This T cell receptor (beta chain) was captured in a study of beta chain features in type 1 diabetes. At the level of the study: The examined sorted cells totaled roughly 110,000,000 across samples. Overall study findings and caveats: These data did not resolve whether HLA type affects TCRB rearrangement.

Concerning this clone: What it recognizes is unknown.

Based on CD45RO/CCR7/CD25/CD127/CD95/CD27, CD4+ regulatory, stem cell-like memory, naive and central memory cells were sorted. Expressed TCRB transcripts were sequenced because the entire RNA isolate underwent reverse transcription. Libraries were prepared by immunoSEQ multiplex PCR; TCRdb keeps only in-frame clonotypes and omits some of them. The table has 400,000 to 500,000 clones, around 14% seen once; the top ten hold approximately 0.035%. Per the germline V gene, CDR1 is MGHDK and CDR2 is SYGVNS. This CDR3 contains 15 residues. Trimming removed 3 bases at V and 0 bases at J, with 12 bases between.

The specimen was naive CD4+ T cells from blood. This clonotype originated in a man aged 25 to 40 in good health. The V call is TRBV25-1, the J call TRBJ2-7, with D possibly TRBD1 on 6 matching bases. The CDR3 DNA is TGTGCCAGCAGTGATCCCAGGGGCTCCTCCTACGAGCAGTACTTC. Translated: CASSDPRGSSYEQYF.